These 15 T cell receptor beta chains were sequenced from one sample in a study of T cells after yellow fever vaccination. TCRdb re-derived calls from the 5' RACE reads in MiXCR, one entry per CDR3 protein. The sample lists some 350,000 distinct CDR3 sequences, about 4% occurring once. Sequencing was performed on PBMCs, taken 5 days after the yellow fever booster vaccination. Receptors originate from a man aged 18 to 30 who received the YFV17D yellow fever vaccine.

This chain connects TRBV7-6 to TRBJ1-2, with 12 nucleotides matching TRBD1. Germline lookup yields CDR1 SGHVS and CDR2 FNYEAQ. The CDR3 totals 15 residues. The V gene end was trimmed by 2 bases and the J gene end by 6 bases; junction bases not matched to a gene: 4. CDR3 amino acids: CASSLTGTGGDGYTF. In nucleotides, the CDR3 is TGTGCCAGCAGCTTAACCGGGACAGGGGGCGATGGCTACACCTTC.

A few counts support this clonotype. CDR3 DNA sequence: TGCAGTGCCGGGGGGCTCGAGACCCAGTACTTC. Translation: CSAGGLETQYF. This chain joins TRBV20-1 and TRBJ2-5, with D maybe TRBD2 (7 bases). This CDR3 region has 11 residues. V was pared by 6 bases and J by 5 bases, with 10 bases between. Germline V lookup: CDR1 DFQATT, CDR2 SNEGSKA (reference sequence).

This clonotype has a handful of counts. The chain links TRBV4-1 to TRBJ2-1; D unresolved. The CDR3 contains 14 residues. Germline CDR1 reads MGHRA; CDR2 reads YSYEKL. The V end lost 1 base, the J end lost 8 bases, and 12 bases lay between the germline ends. CDR3 in amino acids: CASSQVGPLYEQFF. CDR3 nucleotide sequence: TGCGCCAGCAGCCAAGTCGGGCCCCTCTATGAGCAGTTCTTC.

This clonotype was picked up many times. The V call is TRBV20-1, the J call TRBJ2-1; D may correspond to TRBD1 or TRBD2 (6 bases each). V was cut by 5 bases and J by 7 bases, with 12 bases left in between. CDR1 DFQATT and CDR2 SNEGSKA come from the germline V gene (reference sequence). The CDR3 loop spans 12 amino acids. CDR3 amino acids: CSAPGARNEQFF. The CDR3 region has the DNA TGCAGTGCTCCGGGGGCGCGGAATGAGCAGTTCTTC.

In its sample, this clonotype was seen many times. The genes are TRBV12-3 or TRBV12-4 and TRBJ2-7; a possible D gene is TRBD2 (5 bases). V gave up 3 bases and J gave up 4 bases, with 10 bases separating them. The CDR3 is 13 residues long. The CDR3 DNA reads as TGTGCCAGCAGTTTTGGCAGGACTTACGAGCAGTACGTC. Protein product: CASSFGRTYEQYV.

V is TRBV6-5 and J is TRBJ2-3; 16 bases agree with TRBD2. V lost 7 bases to trimming and J lost 1 base; unmatched junction nucleotides: 11. The CDR3 is made up of 19 amino acids. Germline CDR1 and CDR2: MNHEY and SVGAGI. This CDR3 reads CASTPRGLAGGPGTDTQYF. CDR3 nucleotide sequence: TGTGCCAGCACTCCTAGGGGACTAGCGGGGGGGCCGGGCACAGATACGCAGTATTTT.

This clonotype was recorded many times. The J gene is TRBJ1-2, the V gene TRBV5-1, with D unresolved. This CDR3 contains 13 residues. Trimming removed 0 bases from V and 8 bases from J, with 11 bases in between. CDR1 and CDR2 from the germline V gene are SGHRS and YFSETQ. CDR3 sequence reads: CASSLERQTGYTF. The CDR3 DNA sequence: TGCGCCAGCAGCTTGGAGCGTCAAACGGGCTACACCTTC.

This clonotype was counted between two and nine times. This sequence joins TRBV6-2 or TRBV6-3 and TRBJ2-3; D not resolved. Trimming removed 6 bases from V and 2 bases from J, with 9 bases in between. Germline CDR1 and CDR2: MNHEY and SVGEGT. This CDR3 is 13 amino acids long. The CDR3 reads CASSRWDTDTQYF. The CDR3 region has the DNA TGTGCCAGCAGCCGCTGGGACACAGATACGCAGTATTTT.

The sample holds a few counts of this clonotype. The chain links TRBV20-1 to TRBJ2-7, with 9 bases fitting TRBD2. The CDR3 has 14 residues. Per the germline V gene, CDR1 is DFQATT and CDR2 is SNEGSKA (reference sequence). J was trimmed by 2 bases and V by 5 bases; bases with no gene match: 7. Written as DNA, the CDR3 is TGCAGTGCTCAAGAAGCGGGGGGCGCCTACGAGCAGTACGTC. Its protein product is CSAQEAGGAYEQYV.

This clonotype was seen at least ten times. The gene calls are TRBV28 and TRBJ2-7, with no clear D. The CDR3 spans 16 residues. The ends were cut back, 5 bases at V and 2 bases at J, with 19 bases in the middle. Germline values: CDR1 MDHEN, CDR2 SYDVKM. The CDR3 region has the DNA TGTGCCAGCAGTCTACCCCGCTCCGGGTCAACCTACGAGCAGTACGTC. Encoded protein: CASSLPRSGSTYEQYV.

There are many counts of this clonotype. This chain connects TRBV7-2 to TRBJ2-7; D uncertain. Germline V gene data show CDR1 as SGHTA and CDR2 as FQGNSA. The CDR3 length is 12 residues. Trimming took 2 bases from V and 6 from J, leaving 8 bases between them. The CDR3 DNA follows: TGTGCCAGCAGCTTAATGGGATCCGAGCAGTACGTC. Its translation is CASSLMGSEQYV.

The chain uses TRBV28 and TRBJ1-2; D uncertain. Trimming stripped 3 bases from V and 7 bases from J, with 6 bases between. Germline V gives CDR1 MDHEN, CDR2 SYDVKM. The CDR3 consists of 11 residues. The CDR3: CASSFTGGYTF. The CDR3 coding sequence is TGTGCCAGCAGTTTTACGGGTGGCTACACCTTC.

This clonotype appeared a few times. J is TRBJ2-5 and V is TRBV28; TRBD1 or TRBD2 may be the D gene (5 bases each). Trimming took 10 bases from V and 3 from J, leaving 9 bases between them. Looked up from germline, CDR1 is MDHEN and CDR2 is SYDVKM. The CDR3 covers 11 residues. The CDR3 DNA reads TGTGCCACGGGGCAAGAAGAGACCCAGTACTTC. Residues: CATGQEETQYF.

The J gene is TRBJ2-5, the V gene TRBV7-8, with 11 bases that match TRBD2. With 5 bases clipped from V and 0 bases from J, the junction kept 14 bases outside the gene matches. This CDR3 spans 19 amino acids. CDR1 and CDR2 from the germline V gene are SGHVS and FQNEAQ. This chain's CDR3 is CASSPGHWTSGRYQETQYF. The DNA of the CDR3 is TGTGCCAGCAGCCCGGGACACTGGACTAGCGGGCGGTACCAAGAGACCCAGTACTTC.

V gene TRBV7-2 combines with J gene TRBJ1-2; D gene ambiguous. Germline V CDR1 and CDR2: SGHTA, FQGNSA. The CDR3 loop spans 13 amino acids. V lost 5 bases, J lost 1 base, and 8 bases lay in between. The CDR3 DNA sequence: TGTGCCAGCAGCACGACACGTAACTATGGCTACACCTTC. Translated: CASSTTRNYGYTF.